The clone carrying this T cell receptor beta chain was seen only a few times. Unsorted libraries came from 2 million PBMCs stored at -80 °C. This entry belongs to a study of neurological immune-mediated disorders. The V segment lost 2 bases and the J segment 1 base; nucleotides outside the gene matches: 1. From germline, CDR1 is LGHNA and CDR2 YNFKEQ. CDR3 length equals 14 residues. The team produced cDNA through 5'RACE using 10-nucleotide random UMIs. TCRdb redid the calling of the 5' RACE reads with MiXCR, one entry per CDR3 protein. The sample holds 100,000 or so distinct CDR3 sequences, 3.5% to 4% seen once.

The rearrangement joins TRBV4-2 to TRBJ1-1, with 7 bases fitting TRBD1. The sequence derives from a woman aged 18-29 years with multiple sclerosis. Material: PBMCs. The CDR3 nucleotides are TGTGCCAGCAGCCAATGGGACAGGAACACTGAAGCTTTCTTT. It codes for CASSQWDRNTEAFF.